The 21 T cell receptor beta chains below all came from one sample that was sequenced in a study of cytomegalovirus exposure and HLA in healthy donors. Vbeta (60) and Jbeta (13) primers were used in the PCR. Libraries were prepared by immunoSEQ multiplex PCR; TCRdb keeps only in-frame clonotypes and omits some of them. The profile shows about 160,000 clones, approximately 78% of them singletons. The sample was PBMCs. Every receptor here comes from a woman aged 25-40 years in good health and CMV-seropositive.

This chain links TRBV2 with TRBJ1-1; D is undetermined. Between the trimmed V and J ends, which lost 6 bases and 7 bases, there was a span of 12 bases. Per the germline V gene, CDR1 is SNHLY and CDR2 is FYNNEI. CDR3 size: 12 residues. CDR3 sequence reads: CASSEGMDEAFF. CDR3 DNA: TGTGCCAGCAGCGAGGGTATGGATGAAGCTTTCTTT.

The rearrangement joins TRBV30 to TRBJ1-6; D gene ambiguous. V lost 1 base and J lost 0, with 4 bases in between. CDR3 length equals 14 residues. Germline CDR1 reads GTSNPN; CDR2 reads SVGIG (reference sequence). The CDR3 spells CAWSAVSYNSPLHF. CDR3 sequence (DNA): TGTGCCTGGAGTGCAGTCTCCTATAATTCACCCCTCCACTTT.

This clone was seen a few times. This rearrangement joins TRBV15 to TRBJ2-7; TRBD2 aligns across 8 bases. With V trimmed by 3 bases and J by 2 bases, 6 bases remained unmatched. Germline lookup yields CDR1 LNHNV and CDR2 YYDKDF (reference sequence). The CDR3 contains 15 residues. The CDR3 sequence is CATSSPGLGAYEQYF. DNA of the CDR3: TGTGCCACCAGCAGCCCGGGACTAGGAGCCTACGAGCAGTACTTC.

The chain uses TRBV11-2 and TRBJ2-1; 14 bases are shared with TRBD2. The ends lost 2 bases at V and 14 bases at J; junction bases unmatched: 14. There are 17 residues in the CDR3. The germline V gene encodes CDR1 SGHAT and CDR2 FQNNGV. CDR3 DNA: TGTGCCAGCAGCTTATTTGAGGCTAGGACTAGCGGGGGGCCGGAGTTCTTC. This codes for CASSLFEARTSGGPEFF.

The chain uses TRBV7-6 and TRBJ2-5; D may be TRBD2 (6 bases). Per the germline V gene, CDR1 is SGHVS and CDR2 is FNYEAQ. V was clipped by 5 bases and J by 5 bases, with 24 bases between them. CDR3 length: 17 residues. The CDR3 sequence: CASSPPIFHGGWETQYF. The CDR3 DNA reads as TGTGCCAGCAGCCCCCCTATATTCCACGGGGGATGGGAGACCCAGTACTTC.

In DNA, the CDR3 is TGTGCCAGTAGTATCAGCGGAGAGACCCAGTACTTC. It encodes CASSISGETQYF. The chain employs TRBV19 and TRBJ2-5, with a tentative D call TRBD2 (5 bases). The germline V gene encodes CDR1 LNHDA and CDR2 SQIVND (reference sequence). The CDR3 totals 12 residues. V lost 3 bases and J 4 bases, leaving 6 bases between the germline ends. Combining the CDR3 with reference TRBV19 and TRBJ2-5 gives the whole variable domain DGGITQSPKYLFRKEGQNVTLSCEQNLNHDAMYWYRQDPGQGLRLIYYSQIVNDFQKGDIAEGYSVSREKKESFPLTVTSAQKNPTAFYLCASSISGETQYFGPGTRLLVL.

The rearrangement joins TRBV19 to TRBJ2-5; possibly TRBD2 for D (7 bases). CDR3 length: 15 residues. Germline loops: CDR1 LNHDA, CDR2 SQIVND (reference sequence). V was cut by 5 bases and J by 6 bases, with 19 bases left in between. CDR3 loop: CASSANRDGGKTQYF. The CDR3 DNA sequence: TGTGCCAGTAGTGCCAACAGGGACGGGGGGAAGACCCAGTACTTC.

Of note for this clone: Other DNA sequences in the same sample also yield this CDR3. The chain carries TRBV2 and TRBJ2-2; maybe TRBD1 (5 bases). The germline V and J ends were trimmed by 3 bases and 5 bases, with 13 bases remaining between them. This CDR3 region has 15 residues. Germline V gene sequence: CDR1 SNHLY, CDR2 FYNNEI. The DNA for the CDR3 is TGTGCCAGCAGTGAGGGGCAGGGTCGGACCGGGGAGCTGTTTTTT. Amino acid sequence: CASSEGQGRTGELFF.

This clone was observed a few times. The chain combines TRBV29-1 with TRBJ1-2, with a weak D call TRBD1 (6 bases). Germline CDR1 and CDR2: SQVTM and ANQGSEA. There are 15 residues in the CDR3. V lost 6 bases and J lost 4, with 21 bases in between. For the CDR3, the DNA is TGCAGCGTAGGAACAGGGATAAAGAGCCTCTATGGCTACACCTTC. Its translation: CSVGTGIKSLYGYTF.

V is TRBV19 and J is TRBJ1-1, with D possibly being TRBD1 (6 bases). Germline V gene sequence: CDR1 LNHDA, CDR2 SQIVND (reference sequence). Trimming took off 3 bases at V and 1 base at J, with 6 bases between the two ends. This CDR3 has 13 amino acids. CDR3 residues: CASSMDRNTEAFF. Here the CDR3 DNA reads TGTGCCAGTAGTATGGACAGGAACACTGAAGCTTTCTTT.

About this clone itself: The germline gene is not matched at one end of the junction; a read error may be the cause. The chain employs TRBV5-1 and TRBJ1-2; 10 bases align to TRBD1. The CDR3 runs to 11 residues. In germline, CDR1 is SGHRS, CDR2 YFSETQ. The CDR3 protein is CASSEGTGDHF. CDR3 coding DNA: TGCGCCAGCAGCGAGGGGACAGGGGATCACTTC.

V gene TRBV13 combines with J gene TRBJ2-5, with TRBD2 matching over 9 bases. The germline gives CDR1 PRHDT, CDR2 FYEKMQ (reference sequence). This CDR3 contains 15 residues. V dropped 3 bases and J dropped 5; count of bases not matched to a gene: 7. The CDR3 here is CASSLGGGAAETQYF. In nucleotides, the CDR3 is TGTGCCAGCAGCTTGGGCGGGGGGGCCGCGGAGACCCAGTACTTC.

The rearrangement links TRBV5-1 to TRBJ2-2; 7 bases fit TRBD2. Germline CDR1 and CDR2: SGHRS and YFSETQ. The CDR3 sequence is 16 residues long. With V trimmed by 4 bases and J by 0 bases, 6 bases remained unmatched. The CDR3 sequence is CASSREEYSNTGELFF. The CDR3 region has the DNA TGCGCCAGCAGCCGGGAGGAGTACTCGAACACCGGGGAGCTGTTTTTT.

The CDR3 loop is CASRSLLRGGEQYF. CDR3 sequence (DNA): TGTGCCAGTAGATCACTACTCCGAGGAGGCGAGCAGTACTTC. The chain has TRBV19 and TRBJ2-7; D possibly corresponds to TRBD2 (5 bases). The CDR3 contains 14 residues. In germline, CDR1 is LNHDA, CDR2 SQIVND (reference sequence). The germline V and J ends were trimmed by 6 bases and 6 bases, with 18 bases remaining between them.

The genes are TRBV7-9 and TRBJ1-3, with D possibly being TRBD1 (6 bases). Trimming took 2 bases from V and 1 from J, leaving 12 bases between them. Germline CDR1 and CDR2: SEHNR and FQNEAQ (reference sequence). This CDR3 region has 16 residues. CDR3 loop: CASSLSRTVSGNTIYF. DNA of the CDR3: TGTGCCAGCAGCTTAAGCCGGACAGTTTCTGGAAACACCATATATTTT.

Details on this clone: At one end, the junction sequence differs from germline, possibly due to a read error. The genes are TRBV27 and TRBJ2-1; D gene uncertain. The CDR3 is 15 amino acids. Germline CDR1 MNHEY, CDR2 SMNVEV (reference sequence). In DNA form, the CDR3 reads TGTGCCGGCAGTTTATACCCAGGTTCCTACAATGAGCAGTTCTTC. Translation gives CAGSLYPGSYNEQFF.

J is TRBJ2-7 and V is TRBV9; the match to TRBD2 covers 8 bases. V dropped 3 bases and J dropped 0; count of bases not matched to a gene: 2. Germline values: CDR1 SGDLS, CDR2 YYNGEE. CDR3 length: 14 amino acids. Here the CDR3 DNA reads TGTGCCAGCAGCGAGAGCGGGGGCTCCTACGAGCAGTACTTC. Translated: CASSESGGSYEQYF.

Comments on this clone: Germline and junction disagree at one end, which may indicate a read error. V usage is TRBV7-9 and J usage is TRBJ1-4; 8 nucleotides align to TRBD1. This CDR3 is 16 amino acids long. Germline lookup yields CDR1 SEHNR and CDR2 FQNEAQ (reference sequence). CDR3 in amino acids: CSSSLARDRTGEKLFF. In DNA form, the CDR3 reads TGTTCCAGCAGCTTAGCGCGGGACAGGACCGGAGAAAAACTGTTTTTT.

This sequence joins TRBV7-9 and TRBJ2-3; 8 nucleotides match TRBD2. V shed 5 bases and J 6 bases; nucleotides not matched to a gene: 13. CDR1 and CDR2 (germline): SEHNR, FQNEAQ (reference sequence). This CDR3 has 16 residues. The CDR3, as DNA: TGTGCCAGCAGCCAGTCGGGAGCGGGGGATAGGGATACGCAGTATTTT. Translation gives CASSQSGAGDRDTQYF.

Here the CDR3 reads CASSSPGGPSNEQFF. The CDR3 nucleotides read TGTGCCAGCAGCTCACCGGGGGGGCCTTCCAATGAGCAGTTCTTC. V and J are TRBV7-3 and TRBJ2-1, with TRBD2 matching 8 bases. Per germline, CDR1 SGHTA and CDR2 FQGTGA. The CDR3 contains 15 residues. V shed 4 bases and J 6 bases; nucleotides not matched to a gene: 8. The complete variable domain, with remaining parts taken from reference TRBV7-3 and TRBJ2-1, reads GAGVSQTPSNKVTEKGKYVELRCDPISGHTALYWYRQSLGQGPEFLIYFQGTGAADDSGLPNDRFFAVRPEGSVSTLKIQRTERGDSAVYLCASSSPGGPSNEQFFGPGTRLTVL.

This chain uses TRBV5-4 with TRBJ2-3, with 9 bases fitting TRBD1. The junction had 2 bases not matched to a gene; V was cut back by 0 bases and J by 3 bases. The CDR3 has 15 amino acids. The germline V gene has CDR1 SGHNT and CDR2 YYREEE (reference sequence). The CDR3 region is CASSLGGQGTDTQYF. The CDR3 region has the DNA TGTGCCAGCAGCTTGGGTGGACAGGGGACAGATACGCAGTATTTT.